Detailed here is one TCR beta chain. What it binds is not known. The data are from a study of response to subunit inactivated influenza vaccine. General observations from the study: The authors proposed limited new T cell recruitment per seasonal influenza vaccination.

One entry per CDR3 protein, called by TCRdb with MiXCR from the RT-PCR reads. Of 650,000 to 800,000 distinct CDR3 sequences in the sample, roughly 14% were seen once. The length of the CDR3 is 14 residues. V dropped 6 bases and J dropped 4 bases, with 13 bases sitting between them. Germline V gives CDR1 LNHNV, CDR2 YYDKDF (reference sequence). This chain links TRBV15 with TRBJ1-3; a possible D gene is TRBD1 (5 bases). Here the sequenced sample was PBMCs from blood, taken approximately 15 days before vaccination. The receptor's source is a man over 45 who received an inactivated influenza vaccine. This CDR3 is CATSFRDGGNTIYF. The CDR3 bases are TGTGCCACCAGTTTCCGGGACGGAGGAAACACCATATATTTT.